Listed below are T cell receptor beta chains from one sample, sequenced in a study of regulatory T cells in long-lasting Graves disease. TCRdb re-called the multiplex PCR reads through MiXCR, storing one row per CDR3 protein. The data show about 520,000 distinct CDR3 sequences, around 13% seen once. This same sample was also part of a study on T cells in Graves' hyperthyroidism and ophthalmopathy.

The material sequenced was peripheral blood mononuclear cells (PBMCs), taken at new diagnosis, from a patient treated with antithyroid drugs. All receptors come from a woman aged 30 to 39 with Graves disease. The CDR3 runs from the conserved cysteine through the conserved F or W. D genes are given only for firm matches. Only some rows state a clone size, as once, few, many or a class for expanded clones.

size	V	D	J	DNA	CDR3
many	TRBV12-3/TRBV12-4	TRBD2	TRBJ2-1	TGTGCCAGCAGATTGAGCGGAACTTTAGCGGGAGTTGTAATCTCCGAGGAGCAGTTCTTC	CASRLSGTLAGVVISEEQFF
many	TRBV28	TRBD1	TRBJ2-1	TGTGCCAGCACTCTGCTCGTAGGACAGGGATACAATGAGCAGTTCTTC	CASTLLVGQGYNEQFF
many	TRBV7-2	TRBD2	TRBJ2-1	TGTGCCAGCAGCTTAGCTCAACGGGCGGGACTAGCGGCCTACAATGAGCAGTTCTTC	CASSLAQRAGLAAYNEQFF
many	TRBV28	TRBD2	TRBJ2-1	TGTGCCAGCAGTCCGCGGGTAGCGGGATCTAAGCAGTTCTTC	CASSPRVAGSKQFF
NA	TRBV20-1	TRBD1	TRBJ1-1	TGCAGTGCTAGAGTGACGGGACAGAGGAACACTGAAGCTTTCTTT	CSARVTGQRNTEAFF
many	TRBV20-1	TRBD1	TRBJ1-5	TGCAGTGCTAAAGACCGGGACAGGGGGCTTTCTAGCAATCAGCCCCAGCATTTT	CSAKDRDRGLSSNQPQHF
few	TRBV11-3	TRBD2	TRBJ2-1	TGTGCCAGCAGCTTAAATTTTTGGACTAGCGGAAACAATGAGCAGTTCTTC	CASSLNFWTSGNNEQFF
NA	TRBV19	NA	TRBJ2-4	TGTGCCAGTAGTTGGGGAGTCCTGAAGGGGAGATGGTCCAAAAACATTCAGTACTTC	CASSWGVLKGRWSKNIQYF
few	TRBV29-1	TRBD2	TRBJ2-3	TGCAGCACTAGCGGGAGCACAGATACGCAGTATTTT	CSTSGSTDTQYF
NA	TRBV18	TRBD1	TRBJ1-2	TGTGCCAGCTCACCAGGGACAGGGGGACCTCACTATGGCTACACCTTC	CASSPGTGGPHYGYTF
many	TRBV3-1	TRBD1	TRBJ1-2	TGTGCCAGCAGCCAAGTACCTTCCTTTACCCGGGACAGCGGTGGCTACACCTTC	CASSQVPSFTRDSGGYTF
many	TRBV12-3/TRBV12-4	NA	TRBJ1-1	TGTGCCAGCACTCCCCGATGGGACACTGAAGCTTTCTTT	CASTPRWDTEAFF
many	TRBV18	NA	TRBJ1-2	TGTGCCAGCTCACCACGGGAGTGGGACGGCTACACCTTC	CASSPREWDGYTF
NA	TRBV11-2	NA	TRBJ1-1	TGTGCCAGCAGCACCTGGGGCATGGATACTGAAGCTTTCTTT	CASSTWGMDTEAFF
NA	TRBV5-8	NA	TRBJ1-5	TGTGCCAGCAGCTTGGACTACTTTAGCAATCAGCCCCAGCATTTT	CASSLDYFSNQPQHF
NA	TRBV20-1	NA	TRBJ2-7	TGCAGTGCTAGGGACAGTCCTACCTACGAGCAGTACTTC	CSARDSPTYEQYF
NA	TRBV5-4	TRBD2	TRBJ2-7	TGTGCCAGCAGCTTGCTAGCGGGAGAGACCTACGAGCAGTACTTC	CASSLLAGETYEQYF
many	TRBV2	NA	TRBJ2-7	TGTGCCAGCAGTGAAGTCGGGTCCTACGAGCAGTACTTC	CASSEVGSYEQYF
many	TRBV6-1	NA	TRBJ2-2	TGTGCCAGCAGGCCCGGACACTTAAACACCGGGGAGCTGTTTTTT	CASRPGHLNTGELFF
many	TRBV7-2	NA	TRBJ1-6	TGTGCCAGCAGCTCAGCGACCGGGGGGAATTCACCCCTCCACTTT	CASSSATGGNSPLHF
few	TRBV18	NA	TRBJ2-6	TGTGCCAGCTCATCGCAGGGACTCTCTGGGGCCAACGTCCTGACTTTC	CASSSQGLSGANVLTF
many	TRBV27	NA	TRBJ2-6	TGTGCCAGCAGTTTTGCCAGTAGCTCTGGGGCCAACGTCCTGACTTTC	CASSFASSSGANVLTF
many	TRBV7-2	NA	TRBJ2-1	TGTGCCAGCAGCAATCAACCTAGCTCCTACAATGAGCAGTTCTTC	CASSNQPSSYNEQFF
NA	TRBV5-1	NA	TRBJ2-1	TGCGCCAGCAGCCACTCTACGAGCTCCTACAATGAGCAGTTCTTC	CASSHSTSSYNEQFF
few	TRBV5-6	NA	TRBJ1-1	TGTGCCAGCGGTCTTGGACAGATAGGCGGGACTGAAGCTTTCTTT	CASGLGQIGGTEAFF
many	TRBV12-3/TRBV12-4	NA	TRBJ1-6	TGTGCCAGCAGTTTATTTCCGCCCCATAATTCACCCCTCCACTTT	CASSLFPPHNSPLHF
many	TRBV20-1	TRBD2	TRBJ2-1	TGCAGTGCTGGTCCTAGCGGGAACTACAATGAGCAGTTCTTC	CSAGPSGNYNEQFF
many	TRBV28	NA	TRBJ2-1	TGTGCCAGCACATTGGCCGGGCCCCGATGGCATGAGCAGTTCTTC	CASTLAGPRWHEQFF
few	TRBV19	TRBD2	TRBJ2-3	TGTGCCAGTAGTAACGGACTAGCGGGAGCTTTTAGCACAGATACGCAGTATTTT	CASSNGLAGAFSTDTQYF
few	TRBV7-8	TRBD1	TRBJ2-1	TGTGCCAGCAGCTTATCTGTCAGGGGGCATGAGCAGTTCTTC	CASSLSVRGHEQFF
few	TRBV30	NA	TRBJ2-3	TGTGCCTGGAGTGTAGGATTCTCAGATACGCAGTATTTT	CAWSVGFSDTQYF
many	TRBV29-1	NA	TRBJ2-1	TGCAGCGTTGCCCACAATGAGCAGTTCTTC	CSVAHNEQFF